The 8 T cell receptor beta chains listed next were all sequenced from one sample in a study of blood T cell repertoires in COVID-19. The repertoire was sequenced with immunoSEQ multiplex PCR; TCRdb's copy has only in-frame clones and lacks some. This table holds 300,000 to 350,000 clones, roughly 87% found once. Material for sequencing was peripheral blood. The receptors were gathered from a man younger than 40 with COVID-19, enrolled during active disease.

The chain has TRBV27 and TRBJ1-1; 8 bases map to TRBD1. Trimming at V came to 7 bases and at J to 5 bases, leaving 15 bases not matched to a gene. Germline assignment: CDR1 MNHEY and CDR2 SMNVEV (reference sequence). The CDR3 is 16 residues long. The CDR3 loop is CASKLFFRGRRTEAFF. The CDR3 DNA sequence: TGTGCCAGCAAACTCTTCTTCAGGGGGCGGCGGACTGAAGCTTTCTTT.

The chain is built from TRBV6-5 and TRBJ2-7, with 11 bases fitting TRBD2. This CDR3 has 15 amino acids. Losses at the gene ends were 4 bases for V and 2 bases for J; bases not matched to a gene: 4. The V gene's germline CDR1 is MNHEY and CDR2 SVGAGI. The CDR3 is CASSSGLAETYEQYF. CDR3 sequence (DNA): TGTGCCAGCAGTTCGGGACTAGCGGAAACCTACGAGCAGTACTTC.

This chain uses TRBV5-1 with TRBJ2-5; the D gene is possibly TRBD2 (5 bases). This CDR3 spans 14 amino acids. Germline V gene data show CDR1 as SGHRS and CDR2 as YFSETQ. The V end was cut by 4 bases, the J end by 2 bases, with 12 bases between. The CDR3, as DNA: TGCGCCAGCAGCAAACTAGGTTCTCAAGAGACCCAGTACTTC. Its protein is CASSKLGSQETQYF. The full variable domain, its missing parts supplied by reference TRBV5-1 and TRBJ2-5, is KAGVTQTPRYLIKTRGQQVTLSCSPISGHRSVSWYQQTPGQGLQFLFEYFSETQRNKGNFPGRFSGRQFSNSRSEMNVSTLELGDSALYLCASSKLGSQETQYFGPGTRLLVL.

This chain joins TRBV5-6 and TRBJ1-2; 9 positions match TRBD1. The germline V gene has CDR1 SGHDT and CDR2 YYEEEE. V shed 0 bases, J shed 4 bases, and the junction held 4 bases outside the gene matches. The CDR3 runs 15 residues. CDR3 residues: CASSLAGTGPYGYTF. The CDR3 nucleotides are TGTGCCAGCAGCTTGGCCGGGACAGGGCCCTATGGCTACACCTTC.

To note about this clone: This specimen includes other DNA sequences encoding the same CDR3. J is TRBJ2-3 and V is TRBV27; D possibly corresponds to TRBD2 (5 bases). V dropped 2 bases and J dropped 5 bases, with 5 bases sitting between them. Germline V gene sequence: CDR1 MNHEY, CDR2 SMNVEV (reference sequence). This CDR3 is built from 12 residues. The CDR3 loop reads CASSLRGDTQYF. CDR3 DNA: TGTGCCAGCAGTTTACGGGGAGATACGCAGTATTTT.

CDR3: CASRRAGPYEQYF. The DNA of the CDR3 is TGTGCCAGCCGGCGGGCGGGTCCCTACGAGCAGTACTTC. V is TRBV10-3 and J is TRBJ2-7; tentative D call: TRBD2 (5 bases). The germline CDR1 and CDR2 sequences are ENHRY and SYGVKD. Trimming shortened V by 10 bases and J by 2 bases, and 15 bases separated the two germline ends. CDR3 length: 13 amino acids.

V usage is TRBV3-1 (or the pseudogene TRBV3-2) and J usage is TRBJ1-5; D is undetermined. V was trimmed by 1 base and J by 3 bases, leaving 10 bases between them. Germline values: CDR1 LGHDT, CDR2 YNNKEL (reference sequence). The CDR3 runs to 15 residues. CDR3 sequence reads: CASSQAAGNNQPQHF. In DNA form, the CDR3 reads TGTGCCAGCAGCCAAGCTGCAGGAAACAATCAGCCCCAGCATTTT.

The chain is built from TRBV6-2 or TRBV6-3 and TRBJ2-4; D gene uncertain. Germline V gene data show CDR1 as MNHEY and CDR2 as SVGEGT. The CDR3 covers 14 residues. V lost 1 base, J lost 0 bases, and 4 bases lay in between. The CDR3 nucleotides read TGTGCCAGCAGTTACTATCTAGCCAAAAACATTCAGTACTTC. This translates into CASSYYLAKNIQYF.